This TCR beta chain is from a study of monozygotic twins with inflammatory bowel disease. CDR1 is SGDLS, CDR2 YYNGEE, per germline. The CDR3 contains 14 residues. Through template switching, UMIs that included a 6-nucleotide sample barcode were added. With the 5' RACE reads reprocessed, TCRdb shows one record per CDR3 protein and no DNA. There are 400,000 or so distinct CDR3 sequences in the sample, with 2.4% held by the top ten. The sample comprised blood. The clonotype was recovered from a human donor with ulcerative colitis or Crohn's disease, or a healthy co-twin of an affected twin (not recorded which). The V call is TRBV9, the J call TRBJ2-7. CDR3 sequence: CASSVDYISYEQYF.